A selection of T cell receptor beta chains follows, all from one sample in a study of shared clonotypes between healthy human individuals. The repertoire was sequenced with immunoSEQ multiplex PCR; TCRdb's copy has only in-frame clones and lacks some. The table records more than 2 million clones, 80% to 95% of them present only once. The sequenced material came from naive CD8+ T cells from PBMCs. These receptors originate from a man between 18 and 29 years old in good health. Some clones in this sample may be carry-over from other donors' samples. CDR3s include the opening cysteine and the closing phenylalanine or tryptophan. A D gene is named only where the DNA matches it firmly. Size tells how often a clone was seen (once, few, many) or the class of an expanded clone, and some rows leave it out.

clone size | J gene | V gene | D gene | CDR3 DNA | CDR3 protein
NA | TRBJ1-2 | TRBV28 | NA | TGTGCCAGCAGTTTTGGCTATGGCTACACCTTC | CASSFGYGYTF
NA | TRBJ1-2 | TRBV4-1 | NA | TGCGCCAGCAGCCAAGATATCCGGACCAACTATGGCTACACCTTC | CASSQDIRTNYGYTF
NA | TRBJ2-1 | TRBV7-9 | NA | TGTGCCAGCAGCGCCAGGACTCCCCTCTACAATGAGCAGTTCTTC | CASSARTPLYNEQFF
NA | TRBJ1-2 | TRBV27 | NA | TGTGCCAGCAGCCCGGACGGCTATGGCTACACCTTC | CASSPDGYGYTF
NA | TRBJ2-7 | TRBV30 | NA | TGTGCTTATCAGGGAGCTAGTAGTTACGAGCAGTACTTC | CAYQGASSYEQYF
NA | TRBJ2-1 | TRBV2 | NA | TGTGCCAGGAATACAGGGTCCGATGAGCAGTTCTTC | CARNTGSDEQFF
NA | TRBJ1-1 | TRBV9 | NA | TGTGCCAGCAGCGCGGGTAGGGACACTGAAGCTTTCTTT | CASSAGRDTEAFF
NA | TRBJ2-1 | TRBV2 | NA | TGTGCCAGGGGGAGCCGTTTCAGCTCCTACAATGAGCAGTTCTTC | CARGSRFSSYNEQFF
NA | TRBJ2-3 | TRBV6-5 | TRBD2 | TGTGCCAGCAGTTACGCTAGCGGGAGATCAGATACGCAGTATTTT | CASSYASGRSDTQYF
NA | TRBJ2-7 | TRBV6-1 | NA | TGTGCCAGCAGTGAAGGGTCCCATCCCGATTACGAGCAGTACTTC | CASSEGSHPDYEQYF
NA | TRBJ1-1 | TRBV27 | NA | TGTGCCAGCAGTTTTATAGGGGGGGCCGGTGAAGCTTTCTTT | CASSFIGGAGEAFF
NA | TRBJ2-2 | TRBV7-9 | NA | TGTGCCAGCAGCTTAGAGGCGGGAACGAACACCGGGGAGCTGTTTTTT | CASSLEAGTNTGELFF
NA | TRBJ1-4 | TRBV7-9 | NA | TGTGCCAGCAGCTTTGTCCCGGAAAAACTGTTTTTT | CASSFVPEKLFF
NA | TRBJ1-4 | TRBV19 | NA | TGTGCCAGTACCAGTCTCGGGCCGGGATATACTAATGAAAAACTGTTTTTT | CASTSLGPGYTNEKLFF
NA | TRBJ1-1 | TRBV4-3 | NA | TGCGCCAGCAGCCAAGCCATCGGGGGGGTAGGAGACACTGAAGCTTTCTTT | CASSQAIGGVGDTEAFF
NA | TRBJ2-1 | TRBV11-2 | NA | TGTGCCAGCAGCCCCCGCGACTACTACAATGAGCAGTTCTTC | CASSPRDYYNEQFF
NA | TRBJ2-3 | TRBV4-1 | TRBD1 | TGCGCCAGCAGACAGGGGAATGCAGATACGCAGTATTTT | CASRQGNADTQYF
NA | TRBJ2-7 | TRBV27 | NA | TGTGCCAGCAGAGGAAGCTCCTACGAGCAGTACTTC | CASRGSSYEQYF
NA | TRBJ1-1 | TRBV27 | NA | TGTGCCAGCAGTGAATCGACCTGGGGGAGCACTGAAGCTTTCTTT | CASSESTWGSTEAFF
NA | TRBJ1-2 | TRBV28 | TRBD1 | TGTGCCAGCAGTTTACTGAGGGACAGGGTAAACGGGGGCTACACCTTC | CASSLLRDRVNGGYTF
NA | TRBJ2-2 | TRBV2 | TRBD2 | TGTGCCAGCAGTCTAGCGGTTAACACCGGGGAGCTGTTTTTT | CASSLAVNTGELFF
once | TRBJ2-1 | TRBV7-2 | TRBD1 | TGTGCCAGCAGCCTCAGGGACAGGGGGCTTTTATACAATGAGCAGTTCTTC | CASSLRDRGLLYNEQFF
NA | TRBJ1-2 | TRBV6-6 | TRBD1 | TGTGCCAGCAGAGACACAGGGGTGCGGGACTATGGCTACACCTTC | CASRDTGVRDYGYTF
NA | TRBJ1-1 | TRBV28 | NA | TGTGCCAGCAGTGCCCGTCTGCAGAACACTGAAGCTTTCTTT | CASSARLQNTEAFF
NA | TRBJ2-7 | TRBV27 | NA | TGTGCCAGCAGTCTGTCCATCTCCTACGAGCAGTACTTC | CASSLSISYEQYF
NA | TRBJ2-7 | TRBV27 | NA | TGTGCCAGCAGTTGGGGCCAAGCAGGGACCTACGAGCAGTACTTC | CASSWGQAGTYEQYF